This passage covers 5 T cell receptor beta chains from one sample sequenced in a study of identical twins. One entry per CDR3 protein, called by TCRdb with MiXCR from the 5' RACE reads. Of about 470,000 distinct CDR3 sequences in the sample, 20% to 25% were seen once. The data also belong to a second study, concerning T cells expressing NK-cell markers.

Sequencing was performed on CD4+ T cells sorted from blood. The source is a woman aged 18-29 years in good health.

This clonotype was found many times. The V gene is TRBV7-9, the J gene TRBJ1-4, with D unresolved. V lost 8 bases to trimming and J lost 0 bases, with 10 bases between them. The CDR3 totals 14 residues. Germline V lookup: CDR1 SEHNR, CDR2 FQNEAQ (reference sequence). CDR3 nucleotides: TGTGCCAGCGGCAACGTTGCAACTAATGAAAAACTGTTTTTT. It yields the protein CASGNVATNEKLFF.

The chain uses TRBV20-1 and TRBJ2-5; D may correspond to TRBD1 or TRBD2 (6 bases each). The CDR3 loop spans 14 amino acids. The germline CDR1 and CDR2 sequences are DFQATT and SNEGSKA (reference sequence). V dropped 5 bases and J dropped 4 bases, with 17 bases sitting between them. CDR3 amino acids: CSAAREGGRETQYF. DNA for the CDR3: TGCAGTGCTGCCCGTGAAGGGGGGAGAGAGACCCAGTACTTC.

This clonotype appeared a few times. This chain connects TRBV20-1 to TRBJ2-5; D unresolved. The CDR3 has 13 amino acids. Germline-derived CDR1 and CDR2 are DFQATT and SNEGSKA (reference sequence). Trimming took 5 bases from V and 2 from J, leaving 12 bases between them. The CDR3 bases are TGCAGTGCTCTACAAACCCAACAAGAGACCCAGTACTTC. It codes for CSALQTQQETQYF.

In this sample, this clonotype turned up many times. V usage is TRBV6-1 and J usage is TRBJ2-2; either TRBD1 or TRBD2 may fit D (5 bases each). Trimming cost V 6 bases and J 2 bases, with 13 bases left between them. Germline V gives CDR1 MNHNS, CDR2 SASEGT. The CDR3 covers 15 residues. In nucleotides, the CDR3 is TGTGCCAGCAGGACCGGGACCACCAACACCGGGGAGCTGTTTTTT. It yields the protein CASRTGTTNTGELFF.

This rearrangement joins TRBV6-4 to TRBJ2-1, with D tentatively TRBD2 (5 bases). Germline CDR1 reads MRHNA; CDR2 reads SNTAGT. There are 15 residues in the CDR3. Trimming left V 6 bases short and J 0 bases short, with 12 bases between. As DNA, the CDR3 is TGTGCCAGCAGCCCCCAACTAGGCTCCTACAATGAGCAGTTCTTC. Translated, it gives CASSPQLGSYNEQFF.